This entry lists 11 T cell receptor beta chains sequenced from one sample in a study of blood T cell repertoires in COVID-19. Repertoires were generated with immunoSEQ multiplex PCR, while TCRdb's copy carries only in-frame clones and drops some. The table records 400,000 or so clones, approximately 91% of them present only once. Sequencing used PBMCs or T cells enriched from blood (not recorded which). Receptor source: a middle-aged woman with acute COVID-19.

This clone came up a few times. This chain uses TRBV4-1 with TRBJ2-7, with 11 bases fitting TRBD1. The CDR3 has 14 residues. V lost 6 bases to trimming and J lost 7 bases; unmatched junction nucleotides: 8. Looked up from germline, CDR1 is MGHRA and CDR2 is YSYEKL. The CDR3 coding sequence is TGCGCCAGCAGTTACAGGACAGGGGGCGCGGAGCAGTACTTC. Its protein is CASSYRTGGAEQYF.

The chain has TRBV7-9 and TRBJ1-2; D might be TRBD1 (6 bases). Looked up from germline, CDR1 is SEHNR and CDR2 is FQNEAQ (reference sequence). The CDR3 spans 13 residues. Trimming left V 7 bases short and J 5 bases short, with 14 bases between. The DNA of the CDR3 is TGTGCCAGCATCAGGGCCGGACAGTATGGCTACACCTTC. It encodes CASIRAGQYGYTF.

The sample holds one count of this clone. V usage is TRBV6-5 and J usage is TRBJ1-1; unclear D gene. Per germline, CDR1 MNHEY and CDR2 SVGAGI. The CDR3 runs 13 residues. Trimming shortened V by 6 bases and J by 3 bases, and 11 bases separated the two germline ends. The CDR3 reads CASRVGRDTEAFF. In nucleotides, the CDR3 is TGTGCCAGCAGGGTAGGGCGGGACACTGAAGCTTTCTTT.

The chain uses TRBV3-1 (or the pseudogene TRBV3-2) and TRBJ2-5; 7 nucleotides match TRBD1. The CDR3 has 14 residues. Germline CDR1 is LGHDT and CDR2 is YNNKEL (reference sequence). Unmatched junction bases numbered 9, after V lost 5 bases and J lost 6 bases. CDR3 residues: CASSSGQLAQTQYF. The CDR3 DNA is TGTGCCAGCAGCTCGGGACAGCTCGCGCAGACCCAGTACTTC.

CDR3 amino acids: CVAAGGGGGYNEQFF. As DNA, the CDR3 is TGTGTAGCCGCGGGAGGCGGGGGGGGCTACAATGAGCAGTTCTTC. The chain has TRBV6-5 and TRBJ2-1; 9 nucleotides agree with TRBD2. Per germline, CDR1 MNHEY and CDR2 SVGAGI. CDR3 length: 15 residues.

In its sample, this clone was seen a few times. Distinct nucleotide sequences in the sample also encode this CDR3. The CDR3 DNA reads as TGCAGCGTTGAAGCTGGCGGGTATGGCTACACCTTC. This codes for CSVEAGGYGYTF. The chain is built from TRBV29-1 and TRBJ1-2; D remains ambiguous. Looked up from germline, CDR1 is SQVTM and CDR2 is ANQGSEA. CDR3 size: 12 residues. Trimming stripped 1 base from V and 5 bases from J, with 8 bases between. Combining the CDR3 with reference TRBV29-1 and TRBJ1-2 gives the whole variable domain SAVISQKPSRDICQRGTSLTIQCQVDSQVTMMFWYRQQPGQSLTLIATANQGSEATYESGFVIDKFPISRPNLTFSTLTVSNMSPEDSSIYLCSVEAGGYGYTFGSGTRLTVV.

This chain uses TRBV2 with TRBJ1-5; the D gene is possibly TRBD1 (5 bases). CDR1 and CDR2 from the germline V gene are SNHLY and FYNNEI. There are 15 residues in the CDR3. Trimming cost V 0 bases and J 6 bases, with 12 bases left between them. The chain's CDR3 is CASSEANGDSQPQHF. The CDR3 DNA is TGTGCCAGCAGTGAAGCGAACGGGGACTCTCAGCCCCAGCATTTT.

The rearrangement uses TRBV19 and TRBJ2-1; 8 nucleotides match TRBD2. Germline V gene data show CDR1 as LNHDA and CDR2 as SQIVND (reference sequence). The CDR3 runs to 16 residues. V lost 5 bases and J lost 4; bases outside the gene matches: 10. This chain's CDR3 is CASSVLGGGPYNEQFF. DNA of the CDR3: TGTGCCAGTAGTGTCCTCGGCGGGGGGCCGTACAATGAGCAGTTCTTC.

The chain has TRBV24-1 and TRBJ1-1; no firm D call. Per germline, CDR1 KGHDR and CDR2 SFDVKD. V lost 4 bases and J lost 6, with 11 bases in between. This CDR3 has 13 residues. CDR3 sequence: CATSDRDSSEAFF. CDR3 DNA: TGTGCCACCAGTGACCGTGACTCTTCTGAAGCTTTCTTT.

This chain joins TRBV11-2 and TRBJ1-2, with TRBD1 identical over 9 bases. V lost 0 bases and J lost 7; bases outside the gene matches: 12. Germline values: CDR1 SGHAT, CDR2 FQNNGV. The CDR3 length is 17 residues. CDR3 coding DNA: TGTGCCAGCAGCTTAGATTTAGGGACAGGGTTGTTAGCTGGCTACACCTTC. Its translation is CASSLDLGTGLLAGYTF.

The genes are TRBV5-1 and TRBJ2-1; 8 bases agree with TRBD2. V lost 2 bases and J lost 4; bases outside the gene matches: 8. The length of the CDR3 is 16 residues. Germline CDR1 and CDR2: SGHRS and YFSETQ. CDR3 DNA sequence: TGCGCCAGCAGCTTCAGCAGCGGGGGTGGGTACAATGAGCAGTTCTTC. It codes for CASSFSSGGGYNEQFF.